This T cell receptor (beta chain) is drawn from a study of blood T cell repertoires in COVID-19. Study-level background: Acute-phase and convalescent COVID-19 samples originated in the United States, Italy and Spain. PBMCs, B-cell-depleted T cells, or T cells provided the cDNA or gDNA that made up the material.

Across roughly 25 US areas, participants ranged in age from about 18 to 90 years. Original handling: From reference gene primer amplification, estimates of nucleated cell counts were derived. Measured with immunoSEQ multiplex PCR; TCRdb has only the in-frame clones, and not every one. V and J calls and clone size follow that table, whereas D and trimming were derived from the DNA. This table has about 370,000 clones, approximately 91% appearing once. This CDR3 has 12 amino acids. Trimming pared 3 bases from V and 1 base from J, leaving 6 bases between. Germline V CDR1 and CDR2: DFQATT, SNEGSKA (reference sequence).

The origin of this receptor is a woman aged 35 to 49 who had been exposed to COVID-19. This chain connects TRBV20-1 to TRBJ2-5; D is undetermined. The sequencing sample was made of PBMCs or T cells enriched from blood (not recorded which). CDR3: CSASAIQETQYF. The CDR3 region has the DNA TGCAGTGCTAGTGCCATCCAAGAGACCCAGTACTTC.